Reported below is one TCR beta chain. The germline gives CDR1 MDHEN, CDR2 SYDVKM. J was trimmed by 8 bases and V by 10 bases; bases with no gene match: 11. The CDR3 spans 13 residues. This sample was included in a study of cytomegalovirus exposure and HLA in healthy donors. The PCR had 60 Vbeta and 13 Jbeta primers. Clones were sequenced by immunoSEQ multiplex PCR, and TCRdb holds only the in-frame ones, with some missing. The data show about 130,000 clones, less than 80% seen once. The specimen was PBMCs. The source of this sequence is a man aged 45-65 years in good health and CMV-seronegative. The chain links TRBV28 to TRBJ1-2, with 9 bases that match TRBD1. The CDR3 sequence is CANRGGQGLGYTF. The CDR3, as DNA: TGTGCCAACCGGGGGGGACAGGGACTAGGCTACACCTTC.